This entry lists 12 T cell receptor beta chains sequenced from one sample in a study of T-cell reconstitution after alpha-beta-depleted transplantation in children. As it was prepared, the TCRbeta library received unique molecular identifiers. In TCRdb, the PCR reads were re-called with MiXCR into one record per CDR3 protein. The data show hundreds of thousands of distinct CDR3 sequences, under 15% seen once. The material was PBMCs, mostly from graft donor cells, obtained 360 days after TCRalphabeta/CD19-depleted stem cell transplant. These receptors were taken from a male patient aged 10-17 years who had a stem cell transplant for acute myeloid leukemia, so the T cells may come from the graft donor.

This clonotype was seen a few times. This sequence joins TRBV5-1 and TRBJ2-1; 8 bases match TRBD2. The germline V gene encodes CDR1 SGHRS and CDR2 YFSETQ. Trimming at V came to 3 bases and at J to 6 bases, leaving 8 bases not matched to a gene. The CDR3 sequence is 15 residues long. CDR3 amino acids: CASSSGLEVGNEQFF. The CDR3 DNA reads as TGCGCCAGCAGCTCGGGACTAGAGGTGGGCAATGAGCAGTTCTTC.

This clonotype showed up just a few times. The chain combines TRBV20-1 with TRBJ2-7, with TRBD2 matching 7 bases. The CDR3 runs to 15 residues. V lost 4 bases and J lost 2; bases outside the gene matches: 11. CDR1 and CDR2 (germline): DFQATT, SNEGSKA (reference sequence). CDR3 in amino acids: CSATSGLHTTYEQYF. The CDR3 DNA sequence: TGCAGTGCTACCTCGGGACTACACACAACCTACGAGCAGTACTTC.

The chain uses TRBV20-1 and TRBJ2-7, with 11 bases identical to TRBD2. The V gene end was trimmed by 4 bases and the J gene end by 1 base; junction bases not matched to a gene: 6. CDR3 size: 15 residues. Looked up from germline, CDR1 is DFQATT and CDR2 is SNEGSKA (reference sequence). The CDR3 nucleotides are TGCAGTGCTACAACTAGCGGGAGTCGTTCCTACGAGCAGTACTTC. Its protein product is CSATTSGSRSYEQYF.

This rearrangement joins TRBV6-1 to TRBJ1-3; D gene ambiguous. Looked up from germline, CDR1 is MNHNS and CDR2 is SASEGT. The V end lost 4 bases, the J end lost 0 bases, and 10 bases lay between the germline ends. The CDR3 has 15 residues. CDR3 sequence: CASSATASSGNTIYF. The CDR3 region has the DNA TGTGCCAGCAGTGCAACAGCTTCCTCTGGAAACACCATATATTTT.

CDR3 DNA sequence: TGTGCCAGCAGTTACTCGATTCCCGGCACAGATACGCAGTATTTT. Amino acid sequence: CASSYSIPGTDTQYF. The rearrangement uses TRBV6-5 and TRBJ2-3; D remains unclear. The length of the CDR3 is 15 residues. The V gene's germline CDR1 is MNHEY and CDR2 SVGAGI. V was shortened by 0 bases and J by 1 base, with 8 bases between the two germline ends.

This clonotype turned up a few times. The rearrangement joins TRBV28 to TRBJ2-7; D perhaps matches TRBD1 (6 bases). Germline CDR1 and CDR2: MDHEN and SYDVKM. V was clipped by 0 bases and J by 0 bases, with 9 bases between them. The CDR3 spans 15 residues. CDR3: CASSLWADSSYEQYF. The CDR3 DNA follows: TGTGCCAGCAGTTTATGGGCGGACAGCTCCTACGAGCAGTACTTC.

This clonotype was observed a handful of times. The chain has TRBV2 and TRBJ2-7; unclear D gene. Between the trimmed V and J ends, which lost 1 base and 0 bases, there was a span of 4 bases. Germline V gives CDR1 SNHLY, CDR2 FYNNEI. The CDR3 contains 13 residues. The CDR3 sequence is CASSEVDSYEQYF. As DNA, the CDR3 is TGTGCCAGCAGTGAAGTCGACTCCTACGAGCAGTACTTC.

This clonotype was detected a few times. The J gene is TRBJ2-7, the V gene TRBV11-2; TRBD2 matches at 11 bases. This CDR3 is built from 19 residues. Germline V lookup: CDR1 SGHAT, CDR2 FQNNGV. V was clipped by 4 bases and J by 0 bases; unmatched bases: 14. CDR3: CASSSGWGLAAVISYEQYF. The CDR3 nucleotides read TGTGCCAGCAGCTCAGGATGGGGACTAGCGGCCGTGATCTCCTACGAGCAGTACTTC.

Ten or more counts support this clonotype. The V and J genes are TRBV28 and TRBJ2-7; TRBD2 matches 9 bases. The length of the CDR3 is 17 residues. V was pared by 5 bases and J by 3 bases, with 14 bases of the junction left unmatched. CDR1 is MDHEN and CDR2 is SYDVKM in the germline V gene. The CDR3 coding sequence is TGTGCCAGCAGTGTTCACCCAGGGGCGGGAGGGCTCTACGAGCAGTACTTC. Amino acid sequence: CASSVHPGAGGLYEQYF.

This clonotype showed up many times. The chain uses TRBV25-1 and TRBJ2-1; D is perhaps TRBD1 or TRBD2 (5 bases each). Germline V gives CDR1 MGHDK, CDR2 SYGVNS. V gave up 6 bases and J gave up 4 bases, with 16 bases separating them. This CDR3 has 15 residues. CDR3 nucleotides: TGTGCCAGCAGCCCCGGGACGGCCCTTTACAATGAGCAGTTCTTC. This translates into CASSPGTALYNEQFF.

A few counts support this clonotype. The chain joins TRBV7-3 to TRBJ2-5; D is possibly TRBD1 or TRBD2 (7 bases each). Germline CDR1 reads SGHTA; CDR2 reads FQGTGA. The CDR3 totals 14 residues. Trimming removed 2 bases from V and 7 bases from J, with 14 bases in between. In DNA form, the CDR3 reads TGTGCCAGCAGCTTAGGTCAGGGGGAGGGGACCCAGTACTTC. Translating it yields CASSLGQGEGTQYF. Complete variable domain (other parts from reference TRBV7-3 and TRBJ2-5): GAGVSQTPSNKVTEKGKYVELRCDPISGHTALYWYRQSLGQGPEFLIYFQGTGAADDSGLPNDRFFAVRPEGSVSTLKIQRTERGDSAVYLCASSLGQGEGTQYFGPGTRLLVL.

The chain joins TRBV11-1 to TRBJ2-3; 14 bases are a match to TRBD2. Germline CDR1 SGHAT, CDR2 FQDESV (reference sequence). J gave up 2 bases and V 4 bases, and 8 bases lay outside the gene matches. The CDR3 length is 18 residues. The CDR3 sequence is CASSSTSGRALLTDTQYF. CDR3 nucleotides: TGTGCCAGCAGCTCGACTAGCGGGAGGGCCCTACTCACAGATACGCAGTATTTT.